This entry features one T cell receptor beta chain sequence. This clonotype was observed at least ten times. Its antigen specificity is not known. No much larger clone exists at a distance of one base, and base qualities are not known. The record originates from a study of CD8 T cells in ankylosing spondylitis (dated by TCRdb to 2016 to 2017). For the study in its entirety: To find TCR variants linked to disease, the study profiled T cell receptor beta repertoires in ankylosing spondylitis patients and healthy donors. The full study cohort comprised 25 ankylosing spondylitis patients and approximately 100 healthy donors. Samples of peripheral blood were taken, and for ankylosing spondylitis patients, synovial fluid was collected as well.

The CDR3 measures 14 amino acids from cysteine to phenylalanine. The retained sequence is limited to the CDR3, 42 bases, with the frame set at the first base. Trimming costs V 4 bases and J 5 bases, and their ends lie 14 bases apart. CDR1 and CDR2, per the germline V gene (reference sequence), are DFQATT and SNEGSKA. For sequencing, an Illumina HiSeq 2500 was employed. TCR beta libraries were prepared by quantitative 5'-RACE with molecular barcodes. Per the authors' processing: To identify disease-linked TCR variants, a new computational method was used, one built on a probabilistic model of VDJ rearrangement. TCRdb cleaned the public reads at Q25 with fastp, built clones with MiXCR and kept in-frame beta chains. Each CDR3 protein appears once, grouped with its most common genes and DNA. What appears here as the V and J calls and clone size reflects TCRdb's work, not the paper's. The sample records 240,000 or so distinct CDR3 sequences, around 7.8% of which are singletons. Clones ranked in the top ten supply 6.8% of the sample.

Points the paper makes about the study in general: Some motif variants had previously been reported in the synovial fluid and blood of reactive arthritis patients, which suggests shared mechanisms of disease initiation. Blood from ankylosing spondylitis patients appeared to be characterized by a TCR beta motif made up of eight highly homologous amino acid variants. The disease-linked clones were reported to be significantly enriched in matched synovial fluid samples from ankylosing spondylitis patients. A CD8+ phenotype was shown by the disease-linked clones, which were found at relatively low frequencies in peripheral blood.

Recombination joined TRBV20-1 with TRBJ2-2, with TRBD2 perhaps the D gene, on 6 matching bases. Sequenced input: blood, either unsorted or a sorted T cell fraction (not recorded which). The clonotype originates from a male donor with ankylosing spondylitis or in good health (not recorded which). The DNA reads as follows: TGCAGTGCTATGGGGCAGGGAGGTACCGGGGAGCTGTTTTTT. It translates as CSAMGQGGTGELFF.